This T cell receptor beta chain was identified in a study of human T cells and chemical hapten exposure. Looking at the study overall: Upper inner arm skin measuring around 2 cm by around 2 cm received 2% DPC for sensitization.

TCRdb analysed the RACE reads with MiXCR anew, one entry per CDR3 protein. This repertoire shows about 360,000 distinct CDR3 sequences, more than 4.5% found once; its top ten account for 2% to 2.5%. Documented time point: patch test 1, 2 weeks after DPC sensitization. The sample's treatment: therapeutic diphenylcyclopropenone sensitization with weekly scalp DPC. CDR1 is GTSNPN and CDR2 is SVGIG in the germline V gene (reference sequence). This CDR3 region has 18 residues. The ends lost 2 bases at V and 1 base at J; junction bases unmatched: 14. V and J are TRBV30 and TRBJ2-3; 8 bases align to TRBD2. The source was whole blood, collected in connection with sensitization to the hapten diphenylcyclopropenone (DPC). The receptor comes from a woman aged 45-65 years with alopecia areata. Some clones in this sample may be carry-over from other donors' samples. The CDR3 loop reads CAWSLSGSGISGTDTQYF. The CDR3 DNA reads TGTGCCTGGAGTCTAAGCGGTAGCGGGATATCTGGCACAGATACGCAGTATTTT.